Listed here are 8 T cell receptor beta chains from one sample, sequenced in a study of blood T cell repertoires in COVID-19. Generated by immunoSEQ multiplex PCR, the TCRdb table keeps only in-frame clones and is missing some. The table includes a few hundred thousand clones, around 90% detected once. The sequenced sample consisted of peripheral blood. The source of these receptors is a man between 18 and 35 years old with active or convalescent COVID-19.

V and J are TRBV11-2 and TRBJ2-3; possible D gene TRBD2, 7 bases. The CDR3 has 14 amino acids. Trimming shortened V by 3 bases and J by 4 bases, and 11 bases separated the two germline ends. Germline V gene lookup returns CDR1 SGHAT and CDR2 FQNNGV. The CDR3, as DNA: TGTGCCAGCAGCTTCGGGGGGCCTTCAGATACGCAGTATTTT. It translates to CASSFGGPSDTQYF.

The chain employs TRBV27 and TRBJ1-1; 10 bases agree with TRBD1. The CDR3 contains 17 residues. The V gene's germline CDR1 is MNHEY and CDR2 SMNVEV (reference sequence). The junction had 14 bases not matched to a gene; V was cut back by 6 bases and J by 4 bases. The DNA of the CDR3 is TGTGCCAGCAGATATGTCGGGACAGGGGTCGGTGGCACTGAAGCTTTCTTT. Its protein product is CASRYVGTGVGGTEAFF.

V and J are TRBV3-1 (or the pseudogene TRBV3-2) and TRBJ2-5, with TRBD2 matching over 7 bases. With V trimmed by 1 base and J by 1 base, 6 bases remained unmatched. This CDR3 is built from 16 residues. In germline, CDR1 is LGHDT, CDR2 YNNKEL (reference sequence). The CDR3 bases are TGTGCCAGCAGCCAAGTTCCGGGACTACCCCAAGAGACCCAGTACTTC. Translated, it gives CASSQVPGLPQETQYF.

The genes are TRBV6-5 and TRBJ1-1; 7 bases map to TRBD1. CDR3 length: 13 residues. J gave up 4 bases and V 6 bases, and 5 bases lay outside the gene matches. CDR1 is MNHEY, CDR2 SVGAGI, per germline. The CDR3 protein is CASSPGGRTEAFF. In nucleotides, the CDR3 is TGTGCCAGCAGCCCAGGGGGGCGCACTGAAGCTTTCTTT.

The chain has TRBV19 and TRBJ1-2; no definite D call. Per the germline V gene, CDR1 is LNHDA and CDR2 is SQIVND (reference sequence). V was pared by 0 bases and J by 0 bases, with 11 bases between. This CDR3 is 16 amino acids long. The CDR3 nucleotides are TGTGCCAGTAGTATAGATCGATGGGGAGCTAACTATGGCTACACCTTC. Translation: CASSIDRWGANYGYTF.

The V gene is TRBV11-3, the J gene TRBJ2-1, with D possibly being TRBD2 (6 bases). In germline, CDR1 is SGHNT, CDR2 YENEEA. This CDR3 is built from 15 residues. Deletions cut 0 bases from V and 3 bases from J, with 9 bases between. CDR3 amino acids: CASSLDLAHYNEQFF. In DNA form, the CDR3 reads TGTGCCAGCAGCTTAGATCTAGCGCACTACAATGAGCAGTTCTTC.

The J gene is TRBJ2-5, the V gene TRBV29-1; D perhaps matches TRBD2 (7 bases). This CDR3 comprises 14 residues. Trimming shortened V by 4 bases and J by 4 bases, and 16 bases separated the two germline ends. Germline CDR1 reads SQVTM; CDR2 reads ANQGSEA. This CDR3 is CSVVWGGGGETQYF. DNA of the CDR3: TGCAGCGTTGTGTGGGGAGGGGGAGGAGAGACCCAGTACTTC.

V and J are TRBV6-1 and TRBJ1-2, with a tentative D call TRBD1 (5 bases). Trimming left V 3 bases short and J 8 bases short, with 10 bases between. This CDR3 has 12 residues. Germline loops: CDR1 MNHNS, CDR2 SASEGT. CDR3 sequence reads: CASSDQGGGYTF. CDR3 DNA: TGTGCCAGCAGTGACCAGGGAGGCGGCTACACCTTC.